This entry concerns a single T cell receptor (beta chain). The sample comes from a study of technical replicates of blood from several donors. The data were produced by immunoSEQ multiplex PCR, yet TCRdb's version contains in-frame clones alone and is incomplete. The profile shows more than 70,000 clones, approximately 96% of them singletons. In germline, CDR1 is GTSNPN, CDR2 SVGIG (reference sequence). Between the trimmed V and J ends, which lost 4 bases and 4 bases, there was a span of 16 bases. The CDR3 contains 14 residues. This sequence originates from a human donor in good health. The sample consisted of T cells isolated from PBMCs. The rearrangement uses TRBV30 and TRBJ1-2; no clear D. As DNA, the CDR3 is TGTGCCTGGACCCGGGATCTAAGTGCCTATGGCTACACCTTC. Translated: CAWTRDLSAYGYTF.